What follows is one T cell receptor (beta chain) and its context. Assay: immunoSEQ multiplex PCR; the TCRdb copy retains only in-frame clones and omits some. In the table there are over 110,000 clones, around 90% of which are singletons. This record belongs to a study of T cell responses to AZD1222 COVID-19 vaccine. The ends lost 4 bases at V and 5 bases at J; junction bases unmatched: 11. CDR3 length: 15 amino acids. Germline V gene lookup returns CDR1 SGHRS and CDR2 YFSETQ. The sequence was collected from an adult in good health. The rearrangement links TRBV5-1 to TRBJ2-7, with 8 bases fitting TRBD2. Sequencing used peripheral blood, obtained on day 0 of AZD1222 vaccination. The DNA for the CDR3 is TGCGCCAGCAGCCGGGAGGGAAGGGGGATCGACGAGCAGTACTTC. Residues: CASSREGRGIDEQYF.